Here is one TCR beta chain with its context. The antigen is not known. This entry belongs to a study of identifying expanded T cells in peripheral blood. No infections or other immune events were documented during collection. The ends lost 4 bases at V and 0 bases at J; junction bases unmatched: 12. There are 17 residues in the CDR3. The germline gives CDR1 MNHNS, CDR2 SASEGT. Study-wide results and limits: Across healthy donors, higher total template counts meant significantly greater two-week count variance. Differentially abundant clones: roughly 1.2 between replicates, just under 17 at about two weeks, 19 at four.

Data came from immunoSEQ multiplex PCR; TCRdb stores just in-frame clones and leaves some out. Among 70,000 or so clones listed, around 90% were seen once. The chain carries TRBV6-1 and TRBJ2-7, with 7 bases identical to TRBD1. Sequenced: blood. The source is a person between 18 and 75 years old in good health. CDR3 residues: CASSAKHRGFSSYEQYF. For the CDR3, the DNA is TGTGCCAGCAGTGCGAAACACAGGGGATTTTCCTCCTACGAGCAGTACTTC.